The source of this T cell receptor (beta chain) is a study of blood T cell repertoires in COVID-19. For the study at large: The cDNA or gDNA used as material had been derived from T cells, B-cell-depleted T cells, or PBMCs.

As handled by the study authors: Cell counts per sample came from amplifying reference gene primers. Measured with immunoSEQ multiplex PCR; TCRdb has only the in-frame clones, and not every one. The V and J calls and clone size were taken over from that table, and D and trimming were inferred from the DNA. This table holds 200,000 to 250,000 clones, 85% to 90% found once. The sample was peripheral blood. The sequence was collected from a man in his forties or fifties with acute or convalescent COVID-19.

CDR3 DNA sequence: TGTGCCAGCAGCCACGGGACAGGGGGCGGCTACACCTTC. This sequence encodes CASSHGTGGGYTF. This rearrangement joins TRBV5-6 to TRBJ1-2; 12 positions agree with TRBD1. This CDR3 is built from 13 residues. The junction had 3 bases not matched to a gene; V was cut back by 4 bases and J by 8 bases. Germline loops: CDR1 SGHDT, CDR2 YYEEEE.